This T cell receptor (beta chain) originates from a study of early T cells in non-severe SARS-CoV-2 infection (dated by TCRdb to the early 2020s). Some background on the complete study: Because TCR sequencing relied on bulk RNA taken from unsorted whole blood, pairing of alpha and beta chains was not possible.

What the research found in general, with its limitations: VDJdb matching was skewed toward anti-spike CD8 responses, so virus-specific expansions were likely underestimated and private and CD4 specificities were missed.

As encoded in the germline V gene, CDR1 is SNHLY while CDR2 is FYNNEI. Taken from cysteine to phenylalanine, the CDR3 has 12 residues. Of the read, only the CDR3 DNA is kept; its 36 bases are in frame from base 1. V is shortened by 10 bases, J by 1 base, and the region joining them spans 11 bases. This clonotype has just a few counts. This receptor's antigen is unknown. There are no base qualities to consult, and no much larger clone falls within one base. Receptor amplification or capture employed 5' RACE. TCRdb names NextSeq 500 as the instrument used. To correct for sequencing error and PCR bias, the TCR library protocol tagged individual cDNA molecules with unique molecular identifiers. Sequencing covered both TCR alpha and beta chains, and within each sample the abundances of alpha and beta sequences were tightly co-correlated. As for the authors' bioinformatics: Decombinator V4 was used to perform V gene, J gene and CDR3 annotation of TCR sequences. TCRs were defined as expanded if a significant change between any two time points was detected under a Poisson model with p below 0.0001. TCR abundances were normalised to the total number of TCRs sequenced in each sample and reported as counts per million. MAIT TCRs were defined by TRAV1-2 paired with TRAJ12, TRAJ20 or TRAJ33, and iNKT TCRs by TRAV10 paired with TRAJ18. A search of VDJdb, accessed on 1 November 2021, was run for TCRs annotated to CMV, EBV and SARS-CoV-2, with TCRs annotated for multiple antigens excluded. Through fastp at Q25 and MiXCR, TCRdb rebuilt clones from the public reads, retaining in-frame beta chains. For every CDR3 protein sequence, its rows merge into one entry that carries the most common genes and DNA. TCRdb's processing, not the authors' own work, is the source of the V and J calls. The sample has about 83,000 distinct CDR3 sequences on record, roughly an eighth of them singletons. 1.2% to 1.5% of the sample is in the top ten clones.

This was a case-control study nested in a cohort of healthcare workers in London, UK, who had nasopharyngeal swab PCR tests and blood samples taken every week. Healthcare workers were enrolled in the week of the UK lockdown, from 23 to 31 March 2020, and were followed every week for up to roughly 16 weeks. The material sequenced was whole blood. The chain uses TRBV2 and TRBJ2-7; the D region possibly corresponds to TRBD2 (5 bases align). This sequence was found in an adult who was a healthcare worker with PCR-confirmed SARS-CoV-2 infection or an uninfected control (not recorded which). The CDR3 has the sequence CAISGWSYEQYF. The sequenced DNA is TGTGCCATAAGCGGTTGGTCCTACGAGCAGTACTTC.